The rows below give T cell receptor beta chains drawn from one sample of a study of shared clonotypes between healthy human individuals. Sequencing was performed with immunoSEQ multiplex PCR; in TCRdb, only in-frame clones are kept and a portion is missing. The top ten clones hold 1.5% to 2% of a sample with some 2,100,000 clones, under 95% of them seen once. Specimen: naive CD8+ T cells from PBMCs. The receptors here all came from a man aged 18 to 29 in good health. Some clones in this sample may be carry-over from other donors' samples. Each CDR3 is given with its conserved first and last residue. The D gene is left open where the match is weak. Only part of the rows carry a size: once, few, many, or a class if the clone is expanded.

cdr3_nt: TGTGCCAGCAGCTCTCGACTAGCGGGAGAGAAGTTAAATGAGCAGTTCTTC
cdr3_aa: CASSSRLAGEKLNEQFF
clone_size: NA
d_call: TRBD2
j_call: TRBJ2-1
v_call: TRBV7-9

cdr3_nt: TGTGCCAGTAGTACCTCCCGACGGGTGGCAGATGAAAAACTGTTTTTT
cdr3_aa: CASSTSRRVADEKLFF
clone_size: NA
d_call: NA
j_call: TRBJ1-4
v_call: TRBV19

cdr3_nt: TGTGCCAGCAGCTTTCTAGCTGGCTCCTACGAGCAGTACTTC
cdr3_aa: CASSFLAGSYEQYF
clone_size: NA
d_call: NA
j_call: TRBJ2-7
v_call: TRBV5-6

cdr3_nt: TGTGCCAGCAGCTTAGCGCTGGGGATTTCCAGTCAGCCCCAGCATTTT
cdr3_aa: CASSLALGISSQPQHF
clone_size: NA
d_call: NA
j_call: TRBJ1-5
v_call: TRBV7-8

cdr3_nt: TGTGCCAGCAGTCGTATGGGAAGCTTCAATGAGCAGTTCTTC
cdr3_aa: CASSRMGSFNEQFF
clone_size: NA
d_call: NA
j_call: TRBJ2-1
v_call: TRBV6-5

cdr3_nt: TGTGCCACCCGGGACTGGTCCTACGAGCAGTACTTC
cdr3_aa: CATRDWSYEQYF
clone_size: NA
d_call: NA
j_call: TRBJ2-7
v_call: TRBV25-1

cdr3_nt: TGTGCCAGCAGCCCATGGGGGTTTAGCAGCTCTGGAAACACCATATATTTT
cdr3_aa: CASSPWGFSSSGNTIYF
clone_size: NA
d_call: NA
j_call: TRBJ1-3
v_call: TRBV9

cdr3_nt: TGTGCCAGCAGCTTAGCGCGTAGGGGGCTGGATGAAGCTTTCTTT
cdr3_aa: CASSLARRGLDEAFF
clone_size: NA
d_call: TRBD1
j_call: TRBJ1-1
v_call: TRBV7-8

cdr3_nt: TGTGCCAGCAGCGTAGATAGCGGGACGATCTCCTACGAGCAGTACTTC
cdr3_aa: CASSVDSGTISYEQYF
clone_size: NA
d_call: TRBD2
j_call: TRBJ2-7
v_call: TRBV9

cdr3_nt: TGTGCCAGCAGTTTATGGGCAGGGACGAACACTGAAGCTTTCTTT
cdr3_aa: CASSLWAGTNTEAFF
clone_size: NA
d_call: NA
j_call: TRBJ1-1
v_call: TRBV28

cdr3_nt: TGTGCCAGCAGCACCCCTGGGGGTACGCAGTATTTT
cdr3_aa: CASSTPGGTQYF
clone_size: NA
d_call: NA
j_call: TRBJ2-3
v_call: TRBV7-9

cdr3_nt: TGTGCCAGCAGTATAACGGGACAGGTTGTGTCACCCCTCCACTTT
cdr3_aa: CASSITGQVVSPLHF
clone_size: NA
d_call: TRBD1
j_call: TRBJ1-6
v_call: TRBV27

cdr3_nt: TGTGCCTGGAGAAAGGGACTAGCGGATTCTGAGCAGTTCTTC
cdr3_aa: CAWRKGLADSEQFF
clone_size: NA
d_call: TRBD2
j_call: TRBJ2-1
v_call: TRBV30

cdr3_nt: TGTGCCAGCAGTTCCCCCCGGGCAGGGGGCCTTACCGGGGAGCTGTTTTTT
cdr3_aa: CASSSPRAGGLTGELFF
clone_size: NA
d_call: TRBD1
j_call: TRBJ2-2
v_call: TRBV28

cdr3_nt: TGTGCCAGCTCCCTCGACAGGCTAATCACGGGGAATCAGCCCCAGCATTTT
cdr3_aa: CASSLDRLITGNQPQHF
clone_size: few
d_call: NA
j_call: TRBJ1-5
v_call: TRBV18

cdr3_nt: TGTGCCAGCAGTCCATCCGGGACAGGGTTGAATGAGCAGTACTTC
cdr3_aa: CASSPSGTGLNEQYF
clone_size: NA
d_call: TRBD1
j_call: TRBJ2-7
v_call: TRBV27

cdr3_nt: TGCGCCAGCAGCCTATGGACAGGGCAAACAGATACGCAGTATTTT
cdr3_aa: CASSLWTGQTDTQYF
clone_size: NA
d_call: TRBD1
j_call: TRBJ2-3
v_call: TRBV4-1

cdr3_nt: TGTGCCAGCAGAGTGGACAGGGGTAACACTGAAGCTTTCTTT
cdr3_aa: CASRVDRGNTEAFF
clone_size: NA
d_call: TRBD1
j_call: TRBJ1-1
v_call: TRBV5-6

cdr3_nt: TGTGCCAGCAGTGAAAGGCCCGGGACTAGCGGGAGGGGCGAGCAGTACTTC
cdr3_aa: CASSERPGTSGRGEQYF
clone_size: NA
d_call: TRBD2
j_call: TRBJ2-7
v_call: TRBV25-1

cdr3_nt: TGTGCCAGCAGTACGGGCACCCGCGAGCAGTACTTC
cdr3_aa: CASSTGTREQYF
clone_size: NA
d_call: NA
j_call: TRBJ2-7
v_call: TRBV27

cdr3_nt: TGTGCCAGCAGCTTGGGGAGGTCCCTCCCCGGGACAGCTTATGGCTACACCTTC
cdr3_aa: CASSLGRSLPGTAYGYTF
clone_size: NA
d_call: TRBD1
j_call: TRBJ1-2
v_call: TRBV5-6

cdr3_nt: TGTGCCAGTAGGACACTTGACAGGGACCATGGCTACACCTTC
cdr3_aa: CASRTLDRDHGYTF
clone_size: NA
d_call: TRBD1
j_call: TRBJ1-2
v_call: TRBV19

cdr3_nt: TGTGCCAGCAGTTCGGGGAGTGACTACGAGCAGTACTTC
cdr3_aa: CASSSGSDYEQYF
clone_size: NA
d_call: NA
j_call: TRBJ2-7
v_call: TRBV27

cdr3_nt: TGTGCCAGCAGTTTAATACAGGGGGAGACCCAGTACTTC
cdr3_aa: CASSLIQGETQYF
clone_size: NA
d_call: TRBD1
j_call: TRBJ2-5
v_call: TRBV27

cdr3_nt: TGTGCCAGCAGCTTAGTAGGCGGGAGGGTCACAGATACGCAGTATTTT
cdr3_aa: CASSLVGGRVTDTQYF
clone_size: NA
d_call: TRBD2
j_call: TRBJ2-3
v_call: TRBV7-6

cdr3_nt: TGTGCCAGCTGGGATATCAAACAAAGTCGGGCCAACGTCCTGACTTTC
cdr3_aa: CASWDIKQSRANVLTF
clone_size: NA
d_call: NA
j_call: TRBJ2-6
v_call: TRBV9

cdr3_nt: TGTGCCAGCAGCGGTAGCGGGGAGATGGGAGATGAGCAGTTCTTC
cdr3_aa: CASSGSGEMGDEQFF
clone_size: NA
d_call: TRBD2
j_call: TRBJ2-1
v_call: TRBV11-2

cdr3_nt: TGTGCCAGCAGCTTAGAAGAAGGCAGGGGGTACGAGCAGTACTTC
cdr3_aa: CASSLEEGRGYEQYF
clone_size: NA
d_call: TRBD1
j_call: TRBJ2-7
v_call: TRBV13

cdr3_nt: TGCGCCAGCAGCCTTTTTGGGGAGGTGGAAAAACTGTTTTTT
cdr3_aa: CASSLFGEVEKLFF
clone_size: NA
d_call: NA
j_call: TRBJ1-4
v_call: TRBV4-1

cdr3_nt: TGTGCCATCAGTGAGGGCCGGGGTGGTGGGGAGCTGTTTTTT
cdr3_aa: CAISEGRGGGELFF
clone_size: NA
d_call: NA
j_call: TRBJ2-2
v_call: TRBV10-3

cdr3_nt: TGCGCCAGCAGCCATCTCACTAGGACAGGGGTCACTGAAGCTTTCTTT
cdr3_aa: CASSHLTRTGVTEAFF
clone_size: few
d_call: TRBD1
j_call: TRBJ1-1
v_call: TRBV4-1

cdr3_nt: TGCGCCAGCAGCTTGGGACAGGGAAGCACAGATACGCAGTATTTT
cdr3_aa: CASSLGQGSTDTQYF
clone_size: NA
d_call: TRBD1
j_call: TRBJ2-3
v_call: TRBV5-1

cdr3_nt: TGTGCCAGCAGCCCGTCCGGCGGGACGGCTAACTATGGCTACACCTTC
cdr3_aa: CASSPSGGTANYGYTF
clone_size: NA
d_call: NA
j_call: TRBJ1-2
v_call: TRBV9

cdr3_nt: TGTGCCAGCAGCACTCGGACTAGCGGAGGCTACAATGAGCAGTTCTTC
cdr3_aa: CASSTRTSGGYNEQFF
clone_size: NA
d_call: TRBD2
j_call: TRBJ2-1
v_call: TRBV9

cdr3_nt: TGTGCCAGCAGCCATCCAGGGACTAGCGGGGGTCTCCACGAGCAGTACTTC
cdr3_aa: CASSHPGTSGGLHEQYF
clone_size: NA
d_call: TRBD2
j_call: TRBJ2-7
v_call: TRBV28

cdr3_nt: TGTGCCAGTAGCTATAGGGGACAGAACACTGAAGCTTTCTTT
cdr3_aa: CASSYRGQNTEAFF
clone_size: NA
d_call: NA
j_call: TRBJ1-1
v_call: TRBV19

cdr3_nt: TGTGCCAGCAGCACCTTGGACGGACCCTACGAGCAGTACTTC
cdr3_aa: CASSTLDGPYEQYF
clone_size: NA
d_call: NA
j_call: TRBJ2-7
v_call: TRBV7-8

cdr3_nt: TGTGCCAGCAGCTTAGGGGGTCAAGGGGCGACCTACAATGAGCAGTTCTTC
cdr3_aa: CASSLGGQGATYNEQFF
clone_size: once
d_call: NA
j_call: TRBJ2-1
v_call: TRBV7-9

cdr3_nt: TGTGCCAGCAGTGGGGGGTGGAGAGGAGAAAAACTGTTTTTT
cdr3_aa: CASSGGWRGEKLFF
clone_size: NA
d_call: NA
j_call: TRBJ1-4
v_call: TRBV25-1

cdr3_nt: TGTGCCAGCACGGACAGGGCAGATACGCAGTATTTT
cdr3_aa: CASTDRADTQYF
clone_size: NA
d_call: TRBD1
j_call: TRBJ2-3
v_call: TRBV6-5

cdr3_nt: TGTGCCAGCAGTCTCCATCGACAGGGGGCTCTTGGCTACACCTTC
cdr3_aa: CASSLHRQGALGYTF
clone_size: few
d_call: TRBD1
j_call: TRBJ1-2
v_call: TRBV27

cdr3_nt: TGCAGCGTTGTGGCCAGGGACCAGGCCTACGAGCAGTACTTC
cdr3_aa: CSVVARDQAYEQYF
clone_size: few
d_call: NA
j_call: TRBJ2-7
v_call: TRBV29-1

cdr3_nt: TGTGCCAGCAGTTACTTGGGACTAGCCGACGAGCAGTACTTC
cdr3_aa: CASSYLGLADEQYF
clone_size: NA
d_call: TRBD2
j_call: TRBJ2-7
v_call: TRBV6-5

cdr3_nt: TGCGCCAGCAGCCAAGGGTCAAGCGGAGCCTACAATGAGCAGTTCTTC
cdr3_aa: CASSQGSSGAYNEQFF
clone_size: NA
d_call: NA
j_call: TRBJ2-1
v_call: TRBV4-3

cdr3_nt: TGTGCCAGCAGCGGGTTGACAGGGGTGGCCGGGGAGCTGTTTTTT
cdr3_aa: CASSGLTGVAGELFF
clone_size: NA
d_call: TRBD1
j_call: TRBJ2-2
v_call: TRBV9

cdr3_nt: TGTGCCAGCAGCAACGAGGGAGGATCCGAGCAGTACTTC
cdr3_aa: CASSNEGGSEQYF
clone_size: NA
d_call: NA
j_call: TRBJ2-7
v_call: TRBV21-1

cdr3_nt: TGTGCCATCAGTGAGTCGGGGTTTGTGAATGAGCAGTTCTTC
cdr3_aa: CAISESGFVNEQFF
clone_size: NA
d_call: NA
j_call: TRBJ2-1
v_call: TRBV10-3

cdr3_nt: TGTGCCAGCAGCACAAGGGGGGGGTTATACAATGAGCAGTTCTTC
cdr3_aa: CASSTRGGLYNEQFF
clone_size: NA
d_call: NA
j_call: TRBJ2-1
v_call: TRBV11-1

cdr3_nt: TGTGCCAGCAGCTCCTTCCGGGGGAGCGGGGCCAACGTCCTGACTTTC
cdr3_aa: CASSSFRGSGANVLTF
clone_size: NA
d_call: NA
j_call: TRBJ2-6
v_call: TRBV13

cdr3_nt: TGTGCCAGCAGCAGACGGGACAGGGGATACACTGAAGCTTTCTTT
cdr3_aa: CASSRRDRGYTEAFF
clone_size: NA
d_call: TRBD1
j_call: TRBJ1-1
v_call: TRBV28

cdr3_nt: TGTGCCAGCAGTTTCTCCGGGACGGAAGTCTACGAGCAGTACTTC
cdr3_aa: CASSFSGTEVYEQYF
clone_size: NA
d_call: NA
j_call: TRBJ2-7
v_call: TRBV6-5

cdr3_nt: TGCAGCGGGGGCGGGATTACCTACAATGAGCAGTTCTTC
cdr3_aa: CSGGGITYNEQFF
clone_size: NA
d_call: NA
j_call: TRBJ2-1
v_call: TRBV29-1

cdr3_nt: TGTGCCAGTAGTAACCCACCGGACAGGGCGGACACTGAAGCTTTCTTT
cdr3_aa: CASSNPPDRADTEAFF
clone_size: NA
d_call: TRBD1
j_call: TRBJ1-1
v_call: TRBV19